This T cell receptor (beta chain) derives from a study of T-cell memory formation after mild COVID-19. Study details: TCR clusters were largely donor specific. Study outcomes and limitations: Second-wave clones reaching peak frequency on day 37 lacked confirmed SARS-CoV-2 specificity.

This clonotype was seen more than once but under ten times. Its antigen is as yet unknown. CDR3 length: 12 residues. Germline CDR1 DFQATT, CDR2 SNEGSKA (reference sequence). The V gene lost 0 bases and the J gene lost 7 bases, with 9 bases spanning the gap. In TCRdb, the 5' RACE reads were re-called with MiXCR into one record per CDR3 protein. The data show almost 350,000 distinct CDR3 sequences, 20% to 25% seen once. The TCR sequence derives from a man aged 18 to 35 who had mild COVID-19 (a few samples of this study predate the infection). Cell type and time point are not known. Material: PBMCs or a T cell subset sorted from them (not recorded which). The chain couples TRBV20-1 to TRBJ2-5, with unresolved D. As DNA, the CDR3 is TGCAGTGCTAGAGACACAGAGTGGACCCAGTACTTC. This gives the protein CSARDTEWTQYF.